A single sample gave rise to the 17 T cell receptor beta chains below, sequenced in a study of blood T cell repertoires in COVID-19. The assay was immunoSEQ multiplex PCR, and TCRdb's table has in-frame clones only and misses some. Here the sample spans 500,000 to 600,000 clones, 70% to 90% being singletons. The source material was peripheral blood. The receptors were sampled from a woman between 45 and 65 years old with COVID-19, enrolled during active disease.

This sequence joins TRBV6-5 and TRBJ2-7, with TRBD1 matching over 7 bases. Germline CDR1 reads MNHEY; CDR2 reads SVGAGI. Trimming removed 6 bases from V and 1 base from J; junction bases left unmatched: 6. There are 14 residues in the CDR3. CDR3 coding DNA: TGTGCCAGCAGCTTGACAGGGCCTTCCTACGAGCAGTACTTC. Amino acids: CASSLTGPSYEQYF.

This chain connects TRBV18 to TRBJ2-2; D gene uncertain. The V gene's germline CDR1 is KGHSH and CDR2 LQKENI. V was clipped by 3 bases and J by 10 bases, with 12 bases between them. The CDR3 has 13 residues. CDR3 sequence: CASSPGSVEELFF. CDR3 DNA: TGTGCCAGCTCACCCGGGTCGGTGGAGGAGCTGTTTTTT.

The chain carries TRBV2 and TRBJ1-3; D uncertain. The CDR3 is 15 residues long. V was cut by 5 bases and J by 4 bases, with 15 bases left in between. The V gene's germline CDR1 is SNHLY and CDR2 FYNNEI. CDR3 region: CASSRQVVTGNTIYF. The CDR3, as DNA: TGTGCCAGCAGTCGGCAGGTAGTAACCGGAAACACCATATATTTT.

The chain has TRBV19 and TRBJ2-1; a possible D gene is TRBD1 (6 bases). CDR1 and CDR2 from the germline V gene are LNHDA and SQIVND (reference sequence). Trimming cost V 7 bases and J 10 bases, with 17 bases left between them. CDR3 length equals 13 residues. This CDR3 reads CASTSTGRLEQFF. For the CDR3, the DNA is TGTGCCAGTACCTCGACAGGCCGTTTGGAGCAGTTCTTC.

V usage is TRBV5-6 and J usage is TRBJ2-7; D possibly corresponds to TRBD2 (6 bases). In germline, CDR1 is SGHDT, CDR2 YYEEEE. The CDR3 spans 12 residues. The V end lost 5 bases, the J end lost 7 bases, and 13 bases lay between the germline ends. CDR3 sequence: CASSFLREEQYF. The CDR3, as DNA: TGTGCCAGCAGTTTTCTCCGGGAGGAGCAGTACTTC.

This chain uses TRBV30 with TRBJ2-5, with a weak D call TRBD1 (5 bases). CDR1 is GTSNPN and CDR2 is SVGIG in the germline V gene (reference sequence). This CDR3 is built from 15 residues. Deletions cut 0 bases from V and 4 bases from J, with 15 bases between. In nucleotides, the CDR3 is TGTGCCTGGAGTGTACAGGTGGGATTTGGAGAGACCCAGTACTTC. This gives the protein CAWSVQVGFGETQYF.

This clone has just a few counts. The chain recombines TRBV12-3 or TRBV12-4 with TRBJ1-1; D unclear. The V end was cut by 7 bases, the J end by 1 base, with 7 bases between. There are 12 residues in the CDR3. CDR3 DNA sequence: TGTGCCAGCACCATACAGAACACTGAAGCTTTCTTT. This translates into CASTIQNTEAFF.

The chain joins TRBV5-6 to TRBJ1-6, with TRBD1 matching over 8 bases. V trimming: 5 bases; J trimming: 9 bases; junction bases outside the gene matches: 7. The CDR3 loop spans 14 amino acids. The germline CDR1 and CDR2 sequences are SGHDT and YYEEEE. The CDR3 nucleotides are TGTGCCAGCAGGGACGGGACAGGATCTTCACCCCTCCACTTT. Residues: CASRDGTGSSPLHF.

The chain links TRBV6-5 to TRBJ2-5; maybe TRBD1 (6 bases). The CDR3 contains 14 residues. With 2 bases removed from V and 5 bases from J, the gap between germline ends came to 12 bases. CDR1 and CDR2 (germline): MNHEY, SVGAGI. In DNA form, the CDR3 reads TGTGCCAGCAGTTACGTGGGGCAGGGGGAGACCCAGTACTTC. Amino acid sequence: CASSYVGQGETQYF.

The chain combines TRBV7-8 with TRBJ1-2; no definite D call. V was clipped by 0 bases and J by 6 bases, with 8 bases between them. This CDR3 region has 13 residues. Germline V CDR1 and CDR2: SGHVS, FQNEAQ. The CDR3 loop is CASSLAERNGYTF. The CDR3 DNA reads TGTGCCAGCAGCTTAGCGGAGCGAAATGGCTACACCTTC.

The chain is built from TRBV3-1 (or the pseudogene TRBV3-2) and TRBJ2-1, with TRBD1 as a possible D gene (6 bases). The CDR3 extends over 18 amino acids. Germline CDR1 and CDR2: LGHDT and YNNKEL (reference sequence). With 1 base removed from V and 9 bases from J, the gap between germline ends came to 25 bases. Here the CDR3 reads CASSQGLLGDIGSSEQFF. The CDR3, as DNA: TGTGCCAGCAGCCAAGGATTGTTAGGGGACATCGGGTCAAGTGAGCAGTTCTTC.

V gene TRBV10-2 combines with J gene TRBJ1-2; possible D gene TRBD1, 5 bases. V was cut by 3 bases and J by 2 bases, with 10 bases left in between. In germline, CDR1 is WSHSY, CDR2 SAAADI. CDR3 size: 14 residues. CDR3 region: CASSETQANYGYTF. The CDR3 nucleotides are TGCGCCAGCAGTGAAACACAGGCCAACTATGGCTACACCTTC.

V is TRBV29-1 and J is TRBJ2-2; 10 positions agree with TRBD1. Germline V lookup: CDR1 SQVTM, CDR2 ANQGSEA. V trimming: 7 bases; J trimming: 6 bases; junction bases outside the gene matches: 11. This CDR3 is 15 amino acids long. CDR3 nucleotides: TGCAGCGCAGGAGAGGGACAGGGGCGCCCCGGGGAGCTGTTTTTT. As protein: CSAGEGQGRPGELFF.

The count of this clone is one. DNA of the CDR3: TGTGCCAGCAGCCTCGGCAGGGGATCCGCTGAAGCTTTCTTT. Translation gives CASSLGRGSAEAFF. The chain combines TRBV11-3 with TRBJ1-1; D may be TRBD1 (6 bases). Germline CDR1 SGHNT, CDR2 YENEEA. The V end lost 5 bases, the J end lost 6 bases, and 16 bases lay between the germline ends. This CDR3 contains 14 residues.

The chain has TRBV3-1 (or the pseudogene TRBV3-2) and TRBJ1-1, with no clear D. V was shortened by 0 bases and J by 7 bases, with 18 bases between the two germline ends. CDR1 and CDR2 (germline): LGHDT, YNNKEL (reference sequence). The CDR3 consists of 16 residues. The CDR3 region has the DNA TGTGCCAGCAGCCAAGAGGCTCAGGCCCTGCCCCGTGAAGCTTTCTTT. Protein sequence: CASSQEAQALPREAFF.

The rearrangement links TRBV5-1 to TRBJ1-2; D remains ambiguous. Deletions cut 0 bases from V and 7 bases from J, with 7 bases between. Per germline, CDR1 SGHRS and CDR2 YFSETQ. The CDR3 runs to 12 residues. This CDR3 is CASSLVGSGYTF. The CDR3 nucleotides read TGCGCCAGCAGCTTGGTTGGGAGTGGCTACACCTTC.

This sequence joins TRBV10-3 and TRBJ1-1; tentatively, D is TRBD1 (5 bases). CDR3 length equals 14 residues. Trimming took 2 bases from V and 4 from J, leaving 11 bases between them. The V gene's germline CDR1 is ENHRY and CDR2 SYGVKD. The CDR3 nucleotides are TGTGCCATCAGTGAGAACGGACACGGCACTGAAGCTTTCTTT. Its translation is CAISENGHGTEAFF.